These 30 T cell receptor beta chains originate from one sample sequenced in a study of blood T cells in healthy people across ages. With a J-beta primer mix and a sample-barcoded 5' primer, a second PCR ran 7 to 11 cycles. Using its own MiXCR run on the 5' RACE reads, TCRdb lists one record per CDR3 protein. The data hold 550,000 to 750,000 distinct CDR3 sequences, with roughly 21% observed a single time. The sequencing input was blood. The receptors were gathered from a man between 65 and 85 years old in good health.

This clonotype was seen a few times. The chain carries TRBV4-1 and TRBJ2-7; D not resolved. Per germline, CDR1 MGHRA and CDR2 YSYEKL. The germline V and J ends were trimmed by 1 base and 2 bases, with 9 bases remaining between them. The CDR3 runs to 14 residues. Here the CDR3 DNA reads TGCGCCAGCAGCCAAGGAGGATTAACCTACGAGCAGTACTTC. Its protein is CASSQGGLTYEQYF.

This clonotype was seen a few times. V is TRBV11-2 and J is TRBJ2-5; no clear D gene. The J call may be mistaken, given a closer DNA end match to TRBJ2-7. CDR1 and CDR2 from the germline V gene are SGHAT and FQNNGV. The CDR3 is 14 residues long. CDR3 loop: CASSSWTTAYEQYF. The CDR3 DNA is TGTGCCAGCAGCTCCTGGACGACTGCCTACGAGCAGTACTTC.

Concerning this clonotype itself: One end of the junction varies from germline; a read error may be responsible. The chain couples TRBV20-1 to TRBJ2-3; a possible D gene is TRBD2 (6 bases). The CDR3 sequence is 15 residues long. Germline loops: CDR1 DFQATT, CDR2 SNEGSKA (reference sequence). The CDR3 nucleotides read TGCAGTGCGAGAGCGGGTTCTGCATTTATGGATACGCAGTATTTT. Protein: CSARAGSAFMDTQYF.

The rearrangement uses TRBV11-2 and TRBJ2-5; D possibly uses TRBD1 or TRBD2 (5 bases each). Per the germline V gene, CDR1 is SGHAT and CDR2 is FQNNGV. The CDR3 sequence is 14 residues long. V lost 0 bases, J lost 4 bases, and 9 bases lay in between. CDR3 sequence: CASSLDYGGETQYF. The CDR3 DNA is TGTGCCAGCAGCTTAGATTATGGGGGAGAGACCCAGTACTTC. Full variable domain (remainder filled in from reference TRBV11-2 and TRBJ2-5): EAGVAQSPRYKIIEKRQSVAFWCNPISGHATLYWYQQILGQGPKLLIQFQNNGVVDDSQLPKDRFSAERLKGVDSTLKIQPAKLEDSAVYLCASSLDYGGETQYFGPGTRLLVL.

V is TRBV3-1 and J is TRBJ1-1; TRBD1 agrees at 7 bases. This CDR3 is 15 amino acids long. Germline V gene lookup returns CDR1 LGHDT and CDR2 YNNKEL (reference sequence). With V trimmed by 9 bases and J by 2 bases, 12 bases remained unmatched. CDR3 protein: CASTQSGGLNTEAFF. In DNA form, the CDR3 reads TGTGCCAGTACGCAGTCAGGGGGGCTTAACACTGAAGCTTTCTTT.

The rearrangement joins TRBV9 to TRBJ2-6; 14 nucleotides line up with TRBD2. The CDR3 is 18 amino acids. The germline V gene encodes CDR1 SGDLS and CDR2 YYNGEE. Trimming cost V 4 bases and J 3 bases; bases outside gene matches: 6. The CDR3 reads CASSTGLAGEGGANVLTF. The CDR3 coding sequence is TGTGCCAGCAGCACGGGACTAGCGGGAGAAGGTGGGGCCAACGTCCTGACTTTC. Variable domain in full (rest from reference TRBV9 and TRBJ2-6): DSGVTQTPKHLITATGQRVTLRCSPRSGDLSVYWYQQSLDQGLQFLIQYYNGEERAKGNILERFSAQQFPDLHSELNLSSLELGDSALYFCASSTGLAGEGGANVLTFGAGSRLTVL.

This clonotype was observed a few times. The V gene is TRBV7-8, the J gene TRBJ1-2; no clear D gene. Looked up from germline, CDR1 is SGHVS and CDR2 is FQNEAQ. V lost 2 bases to trimming and J lost 4 bases, with 11 bases between them. The CDR3 consists of 14 residues. CDR3: CASSLTVRLYGYTF. The CDR3 region has the DNA TGTGCCAGCAGCTTAACGGTTCGGCTCTATGGCTACACCTTC.

In its sample, this clonotype was seen a few times. The chain recombines TRBV12-5 with TRBJ2-2; weak D call: TRBD1 (5 bases). The CDR3 is 14 amino acids. The V and J ends lost 2 bases and 7 bases respectively, with 11 bases between them. CDR1 is LGHNT and CDR2 is FRNRAP in the germline V gene. The CDR3 region is CASGLWQGLGELFF. CDR3 DNA sequence: TGTGCTAGTGGTTTGTGGCAGGGCCTCGGGGAGCTGTTTTTT.

This clonotype came up a few times. The V call is TRBV5-1, the J call TRBJ2-7, with a tentative D call TRBD1 (5 bases). From germline, CDR1 is SGHRS and CDR2 YFSETQ. V lost 0 bases, J lost 3 bases, and 10 bases lay in between. CDR3 length: 14 residues. Written as DNA, the CDR3 is TGCGCCAGCAGCTTGGATCCAGGGCTCTACGAGCAGTACTTC. This codes for CASSLDPGLYEQYF.

The chain recombines TRBV6-1 with TRBJ2-3, with D tentatively TRBD2 (5 bases). CDR1 and CDR2 from the germline V gene are MNHNS and SASEGT. CDR3 size: 15 residues. V was shortened by 2 bases and J by 4 bases, with 13 bases between the two germline ends. The CDR3 DNA reads as TGTGCCAGCAGTGAATTCGCCGGGCGGGCAGATACGCAGTATTTT. It encodes CASSEFAGRADTQYF.

This clonotype was observed many times. The rearrangement links TRBV28 to TRBJ2-1; TRBD2 aligns across 13 bases. This CDR3 is built from 16 residues. Germline V lookup: CDR1 MDHEN, CDR2 SYDVKM. V shed 2 bases, J shed 4 bases, and the junction held 2 bases outside the gene matches. The CDR3 DNA reads TGTGCCAGCAGTTTACAACTAGCGGGAGGGTACAATGAGCAGTTCTTC. Translated, it gives CASSLQLAGGYNEQFF.

In its sample, this clonotype was seen a few times. The chain uses TRBV29-1 and TRBJ2-1; D tentatively reads TRBD1 or TRBD2 (6 bases each). The CDR3 runs 14 residues. Trimming cost V 7 bases and J 5 bases, with 18 bases left between them. The germline gives CDR1 SQVTM, CDR2 ANQGSEA. CDR3: CSGQGGFANNEQFF. In nucleotides, the CDR3 is TGCAGCGGCCAAGGGGGGTTTGCGAACAATGAGCAGTTCTTC.

In nucleotides, the CDR3 is TGTGCCAGCTCACCTCCTAGCGGGAGCGGAGGATGGGGTGAGCAGTTCTTC. This codes for CASSPPSGSGGWGEQFF. J is TRBJ2-5 and V is TRBV18; TRBD2 matches 10 bases. The DNA end is more similar to TRBJ2-1, so the J call may be wrong. In germline, CDR1 is KGHSH, CDR2 LQKENI. This CDR3 has 17 amino acids.

The genes are TRBV24-1 and TRBJ2-5; unclear D gene. The J call may be faulty, since TRBJ2-1 better matches the DNA end. Germline V gives CDR1 KGHDR, CDR2 SFDVKD. The CDR3 has 12 amino acids. CDR3 DNA sequence: TGTGCCACCAGTGATTTCTCCGGTGAGCAGTTCTTC. It yields the protein CATSDFSGEQFF.

This clonotype was found a few times. In nucleotides, the CDR3 is TGTGCCAGCTCATCGAATCCGGGACAGGAAAATTCACCCCTCCACTTT. Translated, it gives CASSSNPGQENSPLHF. V and J are TRBV18 and TRBJ1-6; TRBD1 agrees at 8 bases. The junction had 10 bases not matched to a gene; V was cut back by 5 bases and J by 7 bases. The CDR3 has 16 amino acids. In germline, CDR1 is KGHSH, CDR2 LQKENI.

This clonotype was counted many times. This chain links TRBV9 with TRBJ2-5; 7 positions match TRBD2. Germline V lookup: CDR1 SGDLS, CDR2 YYNGEE. The CDR3 has 15 residues. The J segment lost 4 bases and the V segment lost 3 bases, leaving 9 bases of the junction unmatched. The DNA of the CDR3 is TGTGCCAGCAGCGGCGGGAGTCCGGTGCGAGAGACCCAGTACTTC. Protein sequence: CASSGGSPVRETQYF.

This clonotype was recorded a few times. The chain has TRBV27 and TRBJ2-7; a possible D gene is TRBD2 (6 bases). Germline CDR1 is MNHEY and CDR2 is SMNVEV (reference sequence). The CDR3 has 14 amino acids. Trimming stripped 6 bases from V and 0 bases from J, with 12 bases between. CDR3 DNA: TGTGCCAGCAGCAATAGCGGACGCTCCTACGAGCAGTACTTC. It translates to CASSNSGRSYEQYF.

This clonotype occurred a few times. This chain links TRBV20-1 with TRBJ2-1; 13 bases line up with TRBD2. CDR1 is DFQATT, CDR2 SNEGSKA, per germline (reference sequence). The V segment lost 3 bases and the J segment 2 bases; nucleotides outside the gene matches: 10. CDR3 size: 18 residues. CDR3 nucleotides: TGCAGTGCTAGTGCTATCGGACTAGCGGGAGCTACCTACAATGAGCAGTTCTTC. It encodes CSASAIGLAGATYNEQFF.

Details on this clonotype: The junction departs from germline at one end; a sequencing error may be responsible. The chain uses TRBV6-5 and TRBJ2-7, with 7 bases identical to TRBD2. CDR3 size: 14 residues. Germline V gene data show CDR1 as MNHEY and CDR2 as SVGAGI. The CDR3 DNA reads as TGTGCCAGCAGGGCGGACGGGACTACCTACGAGCACTACTTC. This translates into CASRADGTTYEHYF.

J is TRBJ1-6 and V is TRBV28; 7 nucleotides line up with TRBD1. The CDR3 is 14 residues long. Germline V gene data show CDR1 as MDHEN and CDR2 as SYDVKM. V gave up 6 bases and J gave up 9 bases; unmatched junction bases: 8. The CDR3 nucleotides are TGTGCCAGCAGACAGGGGTTGGGATTTTCACCCCTCCACTTT. The encoded protein is CASRQGLGFSPLHF.

This clonotype was detected ten times or more. The chain joins TRBV25-1 to TRBJ2-5; the D is unclear. From germline, CDR1 is MGHDK and CDR2 SYGVNS. V was trimmed by 1 base and J by 5 bases, leaving 8 bases between them. The CDR3 sequence is 13 residues long. CDR3 in amino acids: CASSESLGETQYF. CDR3 bases: TGTGCCAGCAGTGAATCGCTGGGGGAGACCCAGTACTTC.

V gene TRBV5-1 combines with J gene TRBJ2-1; 8 bases line up with TRBD1. The CDR3 extends over 15 amino acids. Germline V lookup: CDR1 SGHRS, CDR2 YFSETQ. J lost 3 bases, V lost 4 bases, and 6 bases had no gene match. The CDR3 region is CASSADRDFYNEQFF. The CDR3 DNA reads as TGCGCCAGCAGCGCGGACAGGGACTTCTACAATGAGCAGTTCTTC.

This clonotype was detected ten times or more. Here the CDR3 DNA reads TGTGCCAGCAACTTGGGACAGGGGGGGACTGAAGCTTTCTTT. Its protein is CASNLGQGGTEAFF. The chain uses TRBV3-1 and TRBJ1-1; 11 bases are shared with TRBD1. V shed 7 bases, J shed 5 bases, and the junction held 6 bases outside the gene matches. This CDR3 region has 14 residues. Germline assignment: CDR1 LGHDT and CDR2 YNNKEL (reference sequence).

This clonotype was counted between two and nine times. The gene calls are TRBV7-6 and TRBJ2-5; D is possibly TRBD2 (5 bases). Matching the DNA end better, TRBJ2-7 makes the J call doubtful. The CDR3 length is 14 residues. Germline CDR1 and CDR2: SGHVS and FNYEAQ. For the CDR3, the DNA is TGTGCCAGCAGCTTTGATAGAGCGGTGGGCGAGCAGTACTTC. Translating it yields CASSFDRAVGEQYF.

The table lists this clonotype with a few counts. The junction departs from germline at one end; a sequencing error may be responsible. CDR3: CTSSPRASYEQYF. CDR3 DNA sequence: TGTACCAGCAGCCCCCGAGCGTCCTACGAGCAGTACTTC. This sequence joins TRBV7-8 and TRBJ2-7; unclear D gene. There are 13 residues in the CDR3. Per germline, CDR1 SGHVS and CDR2 FQNEAQ.

In its sample, this clonotype was seen a few times. The chain combines TRBV5-6 with TRBJ2-1; possibly TRBD1 for D (5 bases). The DNA end lines up better with TRBJ2-7; the J call may be wrong. Looked up from germline, CDR1 is SGHDT and CDR2 is YYEEEE. This CDR3 has 14 amino acids. The CDR3 loop is CASSSPQGTYEQYF. In nucleotides, the CDR3 is TGTGCCAGCAGTTCCCCGCAGGGTACCTACGAGCAGTACTTC.

This clonotype was counted between two and nine times. The V and J genes are TRBV28 and TRBJ2-3, with D possibly being TRBD2 (6 bases). Germline CDR1 reads MDHEN; CDR2 reads SYDVKM. The V end lost 9 bases, the J end lost 1 base, and 17 bases lay between the germline ends. The CDR3 contains 15 residues. Here the CDR3 reads CASNSQTRGTDTQYF. CDR3 DNA: TGTGCCAGTAACTCGCAGACTAGGGGCACAGATACGCAGTATTTT. Supplemented by reference TRBV28 and TRBJ2-3, the full variable domain reads DVKVTQSSRYLVKRTGEKVFLECVQDMDHENMFWYRQDPGLGLRLIYFSYDVKMKEKGDIPEGYSVSREKKERFSLILESASTNQTSMYLCASNSQTRGTDTQYFGPGTRLTVL.

The genes are TRBV20-1 and TRBJ2-5; the D gene is possibly TRBD1 (6 bases). The J call may be in error: the DNA end matches TRBJ2-1 better. The CDR3 length is 12 residues. CDR1 is DFQATT and CDR2 is SNEGSKA in the germline V gene (reference sequence). CDR3 nucleotides: TGCAGTGCTCCACAGGGAACCCATGAGCAGTTCTTC. Its protein is CSAPQGTHEQFF.

There are a few counts of this clonotype. The rearrangement links TRBV28 to TRBJ2-3; D not certain. This CDR3 is built from 13 residues. V lost 5 bases to trimming and J lost 4 bases, with 10 bases between them. Looked up from germline, CDR1 is MDHEN and CDR2 is SYDVKM. CDR3 sequence reads: CASSLSAADTQYF. The DNA for the CDR3 is TGTGCCAGCAGTCTATCCGCGGCAGATACGCAGTATTTT. Using reference TRBV28 and TRBJ2-3 for the parts outside the CDR3, the full variable domain is DVKVTQSSRYLVKRTGEKVFLECVQDMDHENMFWYRQDPGLGLRLIYFSYDVKMKEKGDIPEGYSVSREKKERFSLILESASTNQTSMYLCASSLSAADTQYFGPGTRLTVL.

V gene TRBV9 combines with J gene TRBJ2-3, with TRBD1 identical over 7 bases. J was trimmed by 3 bases and V by 3 bases; bases with no gene match: 25. CDR1 is SGDLS and CDR2 is YYNGEE in the germline V gene. This CDR3 is 21 amino acids long. CDR3 bases: TGTGCCAGCAGCGCCACTACTCGTTCCTTCGACAGGGCCTTAACGACAGATACGCAGTATTTT. Its protein is CASSATTRSFDRALTTDTQYF.